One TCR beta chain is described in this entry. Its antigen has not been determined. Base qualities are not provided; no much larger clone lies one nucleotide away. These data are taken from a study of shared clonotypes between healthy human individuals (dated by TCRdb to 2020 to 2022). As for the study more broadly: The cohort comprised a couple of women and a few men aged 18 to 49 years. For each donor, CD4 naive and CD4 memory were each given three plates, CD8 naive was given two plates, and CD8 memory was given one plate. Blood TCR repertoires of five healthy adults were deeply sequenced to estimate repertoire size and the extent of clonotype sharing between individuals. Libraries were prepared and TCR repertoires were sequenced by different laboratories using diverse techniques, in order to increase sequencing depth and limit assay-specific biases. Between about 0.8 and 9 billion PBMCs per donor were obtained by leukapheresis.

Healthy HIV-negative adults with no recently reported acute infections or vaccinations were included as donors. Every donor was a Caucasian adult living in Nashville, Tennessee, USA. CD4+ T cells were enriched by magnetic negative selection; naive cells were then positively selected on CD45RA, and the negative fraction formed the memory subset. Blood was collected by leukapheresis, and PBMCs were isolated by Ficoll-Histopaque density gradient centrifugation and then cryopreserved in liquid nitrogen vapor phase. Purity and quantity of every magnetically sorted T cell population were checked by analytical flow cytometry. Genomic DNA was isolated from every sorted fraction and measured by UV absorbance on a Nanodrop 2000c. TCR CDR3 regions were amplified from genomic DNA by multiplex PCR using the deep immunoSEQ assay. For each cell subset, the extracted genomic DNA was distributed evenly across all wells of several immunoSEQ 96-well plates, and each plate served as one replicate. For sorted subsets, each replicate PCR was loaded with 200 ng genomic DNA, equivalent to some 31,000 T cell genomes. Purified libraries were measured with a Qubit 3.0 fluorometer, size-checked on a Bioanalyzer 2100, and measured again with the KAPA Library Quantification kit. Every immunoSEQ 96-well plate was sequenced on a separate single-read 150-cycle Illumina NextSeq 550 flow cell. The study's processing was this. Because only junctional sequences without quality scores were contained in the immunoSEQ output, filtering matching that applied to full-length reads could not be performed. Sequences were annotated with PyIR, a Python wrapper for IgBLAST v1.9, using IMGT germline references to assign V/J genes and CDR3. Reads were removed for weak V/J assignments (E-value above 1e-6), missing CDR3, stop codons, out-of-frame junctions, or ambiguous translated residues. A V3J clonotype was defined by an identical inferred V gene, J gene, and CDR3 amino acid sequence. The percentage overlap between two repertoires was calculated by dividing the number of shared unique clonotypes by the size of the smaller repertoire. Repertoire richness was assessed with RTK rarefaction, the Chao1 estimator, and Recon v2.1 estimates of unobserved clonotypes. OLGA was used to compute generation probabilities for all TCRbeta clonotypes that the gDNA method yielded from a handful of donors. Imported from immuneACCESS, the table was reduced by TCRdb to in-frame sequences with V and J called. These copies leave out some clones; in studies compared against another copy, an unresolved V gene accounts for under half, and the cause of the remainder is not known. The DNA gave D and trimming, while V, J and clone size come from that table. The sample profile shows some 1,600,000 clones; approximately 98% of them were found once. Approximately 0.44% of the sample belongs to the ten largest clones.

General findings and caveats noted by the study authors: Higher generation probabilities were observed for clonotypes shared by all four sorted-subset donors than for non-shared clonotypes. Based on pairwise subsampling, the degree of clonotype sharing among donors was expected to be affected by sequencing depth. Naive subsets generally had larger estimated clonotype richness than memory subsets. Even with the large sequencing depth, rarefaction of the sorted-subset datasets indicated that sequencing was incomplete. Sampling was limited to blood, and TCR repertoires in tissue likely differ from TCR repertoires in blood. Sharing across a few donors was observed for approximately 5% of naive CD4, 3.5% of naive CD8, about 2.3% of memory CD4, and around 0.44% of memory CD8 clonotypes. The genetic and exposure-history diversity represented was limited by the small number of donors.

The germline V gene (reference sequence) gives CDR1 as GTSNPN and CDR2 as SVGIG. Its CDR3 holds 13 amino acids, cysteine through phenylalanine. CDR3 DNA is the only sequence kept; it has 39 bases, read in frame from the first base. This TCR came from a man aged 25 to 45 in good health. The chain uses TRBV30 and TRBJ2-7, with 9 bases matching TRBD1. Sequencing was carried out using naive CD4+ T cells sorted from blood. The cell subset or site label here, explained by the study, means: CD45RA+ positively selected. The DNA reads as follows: TGTGGCGGGGAAGGGGACAGGGCGTCCGAGCAGTACTTC. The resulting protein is CGGEGDRASEQYF.